This entry features one TCR beta chain sequence. These data come from a study of shared T cell receptors in the human thymus. Some clones are missing from TCRdb's copy, which holds only in-frame ones; the method was immunoSEQ multiplex PCR. The top ten clones hold roughly 0.0094% of a sample with hundreds of thousands of clones, about 90% of them seen once. V was cut by 2 bases and J by 0 bases, with 13 bases left in between. In germline, CDR1 is MNHEY, CDR2 SVGAGI. CDR3 size: 16 residues. The same specimen was also included in a second study, on human thymus T cells. Turning to that study: Samples came from healthy Finnish infants during open corrective cardiac surgery. Thymus specimens were resections from corrective heart surgery. Thymic and blood repertoires seemed to show skewed V and J gene use. Related work found strong thymic repertoire overlap between unrelated individuals.

Sequencing was carried out using thymocytes. V is TRBV6-5 and J is TRBJ1-1; a weak D match, TRBD1 (5 bases). The receptor was derived from a boy under three years old with a congenital heart defect. The DNA for the CDR3 is TGTGCCAGCAGTTACCTCGTTGGGGCGGTGAACACTGAAGCTTTCTTT. This gives the protein CASSYLVGAVNTEAFF.